One and the same sample provided the 5 T cell receptor beta chains below, sequenced in a study of shared clonotypes between healthy human individuals. CD45RO-negative, CCR7-positively selected cells formed the naive CD8 fraction, excluding terminally differentiated effector memory CD45RA+ cells. The assay was immunoSEQ multiplex PCR, and TCRdb's table has in-frame clones only and misses some. The repertoire holds 1.5 million to 2.5 million clones, with about 95% as singletons. Sequenced sample: naive CD8+ T cells sorted from blood. These receptors all come from a man younger than 30 in good health.

This chain uses TRBV5-4 with TRBJ2-3; 9 nucleotides line up with TRBD2. The CDR3 runs 18 residues. J lost 3 bases, V lost 4 bases, and 15 bases had no gene match. Germline V gene sequence: CDR1 SGHNT, CDR2 YYREEE (reference sequence). The CDR3 is CASSLMASGGPGTDTQYF. The CDR3 DNA sequence: TGTGCCAGCAGCCTGATGGCGAGCGGGGGGCCGGGGACAGATACGCAGTATTTT.

Worth noting for this clone: The same CDR3 can be traced to other DNA sequences in this sample. The CDR3 DNA reads TGTGCCTGGAGTGGGGATAACGAGCAGTACTTC. Amino acid sequence: CAWSGDNEQYF. This chain connects TRBV30 to TRBJ2-7; D uncertain. The CDR3 runs to 11 residues. CDR1 is GTSNPN and CDR2 is SVGIG in the germline V gene (reference sequence). Trimming stripped 1 base from V and 5 bases from J, with 6 bases between.

The chain couples TRBV6-1 to TRBJ2-7; D is uncertain. The CDR3 runs to 9 residues. Between the trimmed V and J ends, which lost 5 bases and 5 bases, there was a span of 1 base. The germline V gene encodes CDR1 MNHNS and CDR2 SASEGT. This CDR3 reads CASSNEQYF. CDR3 bases: TGTGCCAGCAGTAACGAGCAGTACTTC.

In its sample, this clone was seen a few times. This chain joins TRBV2 and TRBJ1-6, with a possible D match to TRBD1 (5 bases). Trimming removed 6 bases from V and 0 bases from J, with 9 bases in between. The CDR3 loop spans 15 amino acids. CDR1 and CDR2 from the germline V gene are SNHLY and FYNNEI. The CDR3 DNA is TGTGCCAGCAGGTTCGACAGCTCCTATAATTCACCCCTCCACTTT. It translates to CASRFDSSYNSPLHF.

The chain is built from TRBV27 and TRBJ2-5; TRBD1 matches 10 bases. CDR1 and CDR2 (germline): MNHEY, SMNVEV (reference sequence). V trimming: 5 bases; J trimming: 5 bases; junction bases outside the gene matches: 8. This CDR3 is built from 15 residues. The CDR3 region has the DNA TGTGCCAGCAGTATGACAGGGGGCTGGGAGGAGACCCAGTACTTC. It codes for CASSMTGGWEETQYF.